This T cell receptor (beta chain) was sequenced during a study of Ad26.COV2.S vaccination and SARS-CoV-2 variants. Study as a whole: A COV1001 Ad26.COV2.S trial-arm participant provided the sample. Study-level results: Responses of spike-specific T cells (both CD8+ and CD4+) reportedly showed substantial breadth after vaccination.

Noted treatment: roughly 20 received Ad26.COV2.S at low or high dose, single or two shots; 5 received placebo; per-sample allocation not given. Day 63 after the first injection of vaccine or placebo was the sampling time. About this clone: What it recognizes is unknown.

Sequencing used immunoSEQ multiplex PCR; TCRdb keeps in-frame clones, though not all of them. The table records hundreds of thousands of clones, roughly 90% of them present only once. This CDR3 spans 12 amino acids. The chain recombines TRBV21-1 with TRBJ2-7; the table's D call, TRBD2, has no DNA check behind it. TRBV21-1 is reported as a pseudogene. The sequencing used peripheral blood, collected in a trial of Ad26.COV2.S vaccine versus placebo. This TCR was sampled from a person between 18 and 60 years old who received the Ad26.COV2.S COVID-19 vaccine or a placebo. CDR3 residues: CASSKAGGEQYF. The CDR3 nucleotides read TGTGCCAGCAGCAAAGCCGGGGGCGAGCAGTACTTC.